This T cell receptor (beta chain) appears in the sequencing data of a study of lymphopenia after photon versus proton radiotherapy. Points from the study as a whole: Survival link was tested only in deceased patients; proton benefit remains a possibility. After lymphocyte nadir, photon-treated repertoires showed oligoclonal expansion, especially CD8+ Temra. Larger post-nadir TCR diversity loss correlated inversely with survival in deceased patients. Photon-treated patients lost naive T cells and TCR diversity; proton-treated stayed stable.

Of note for this clone: Its antigen is as yet unknown.

Sequencing used immunoSEQ multiplex PCR; TCRdb keeps in-frame clones, though not all of them. The table lists 68,000 or so clones, approximately 90% of them singletons. The CDR3 has 16 amino acids. V gave up 2 bases and J gave up 0 bases, with 9 bases separating them. The germline CDR1 and CDR2 sequences are SGHRS and YFSETQ. This chain joins TRBV5-1 and TRBJ2-6; D ambiguous. Sequences were derived from peripheral blood, sampled from a patient treated with photon-based radiotherapy. This sequence originates from a woman between 65 and 79 years old with pancreatic cancer. The CDR3 sequence is CASSLREISGANVLTF. The DNA of the CDR3 is TGCGCCAGCAGCTTACGTGAAATCTCTGGGGCCAACGTCCTGACTTTC.